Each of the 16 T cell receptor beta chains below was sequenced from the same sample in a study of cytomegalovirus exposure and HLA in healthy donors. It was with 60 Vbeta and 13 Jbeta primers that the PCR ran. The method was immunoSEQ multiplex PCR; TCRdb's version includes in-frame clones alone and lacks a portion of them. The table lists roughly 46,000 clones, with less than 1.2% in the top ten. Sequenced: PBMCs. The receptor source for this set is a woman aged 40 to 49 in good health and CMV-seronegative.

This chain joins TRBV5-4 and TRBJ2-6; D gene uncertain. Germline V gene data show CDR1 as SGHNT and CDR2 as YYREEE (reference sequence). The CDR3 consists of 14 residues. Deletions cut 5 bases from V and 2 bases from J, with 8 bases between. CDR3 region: CASSSLAGANVLTF. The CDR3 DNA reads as TGTGCCAGCAGTTCTCTAGCTGGGGCCAACGTCCTGACTTTC.

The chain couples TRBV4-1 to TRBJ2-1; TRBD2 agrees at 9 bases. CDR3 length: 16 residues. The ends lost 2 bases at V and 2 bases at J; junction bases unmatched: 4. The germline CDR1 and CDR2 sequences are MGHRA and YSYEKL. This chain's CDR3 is CASSQSGTSTYNEQFF. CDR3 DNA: TGCGCCAGCAGCCAAAGTGGGACTAGCACCTACAATGAGCAGTTCTTC.

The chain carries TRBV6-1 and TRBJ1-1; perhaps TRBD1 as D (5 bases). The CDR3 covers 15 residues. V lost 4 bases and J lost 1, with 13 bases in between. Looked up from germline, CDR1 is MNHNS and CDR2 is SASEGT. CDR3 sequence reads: CASSGGGGTNTEAFF. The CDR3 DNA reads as TGTGCCAGCAGTGGGGGGGGAGGCACGAACACTGAAGCTTTCTTT.

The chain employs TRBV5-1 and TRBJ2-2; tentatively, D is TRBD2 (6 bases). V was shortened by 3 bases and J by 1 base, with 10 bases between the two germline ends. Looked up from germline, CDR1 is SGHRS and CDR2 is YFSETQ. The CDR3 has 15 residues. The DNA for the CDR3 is TGCGCCAGCAGCTGGGGACTGCTGAACACCGGGGAGCTGTTTTTT. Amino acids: CASSWGLLNTGELFF.

The CDR3 DNA sequence: TGCAGTGCTAGAGAGACAGGGGCCCTGTTTTTT. Translated: CSARETGALFF. The J gene is TRBJ1-4, the V gene TRBV20-1; 8 nucleotides align to TRBD1. Germline CDR1 is DFQATT and CDR2 is SNEGSKA (reference sequence). V shed 0 bases and J 14 bases; nucleotides not matched to a gene: 2. The CDR3 spans 11 residues.

CDR3 loop: CAISLNRDSSYEQYF. CDR3 sequence (DNA): TGTGCCATCAGCTTAAACCGGGACAGCTCCTACGAGCAGTACTTC. The chain links TRBV10-3 to TRBJ2-7, with 7 bases lining up with TRBD1. This CDR3 has 15 residues. Trimming removed 6 bases from V and 0 bases from J; junction bases left unmatched: 8. The germline V gene encodes CDR1 ENHRY and CDR2 SYGVKD.

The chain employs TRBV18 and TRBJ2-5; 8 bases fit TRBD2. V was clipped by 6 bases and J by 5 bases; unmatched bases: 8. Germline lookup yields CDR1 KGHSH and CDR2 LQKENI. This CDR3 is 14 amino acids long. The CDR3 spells CASSPSGSWETQYF. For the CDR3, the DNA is TGTGCCAGCTCCCCCAGCGGGAGTTGGGAGACCCAGTACTTC.

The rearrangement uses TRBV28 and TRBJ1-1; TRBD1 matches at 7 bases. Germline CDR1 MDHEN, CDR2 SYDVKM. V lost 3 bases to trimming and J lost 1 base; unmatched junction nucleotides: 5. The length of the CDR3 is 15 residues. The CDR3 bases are TGTGCCAGCAGTTTTCCCGACAGGGCGAACACTGAAGCTTTCTTT. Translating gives CASSFPDRANTEAFF.

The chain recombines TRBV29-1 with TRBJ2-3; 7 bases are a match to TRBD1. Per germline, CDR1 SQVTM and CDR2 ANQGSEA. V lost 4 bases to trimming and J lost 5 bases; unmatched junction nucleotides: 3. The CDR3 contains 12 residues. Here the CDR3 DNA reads TGCAGCGTTGGAGGGGACAGAGATACGCAGTATTTT. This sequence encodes CSVGGDRDTQYF.

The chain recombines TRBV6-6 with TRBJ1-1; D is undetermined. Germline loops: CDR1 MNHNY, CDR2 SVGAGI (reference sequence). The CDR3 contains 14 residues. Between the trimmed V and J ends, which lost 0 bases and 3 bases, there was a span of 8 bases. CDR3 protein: CASSYSRSYTEAFF. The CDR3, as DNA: TGTGCCAGCAGTTACTCGAGAAGTTACACTGAAGCTTTCTTT.

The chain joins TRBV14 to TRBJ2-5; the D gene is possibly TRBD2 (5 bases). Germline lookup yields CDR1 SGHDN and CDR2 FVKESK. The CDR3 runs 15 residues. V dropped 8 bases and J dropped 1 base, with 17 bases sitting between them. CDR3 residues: CASARRGSSQETQYF. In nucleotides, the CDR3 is TGTGCCAGCGCTAGACGGGGTAGCAGCCAAGAGACCCAGTACTTC.

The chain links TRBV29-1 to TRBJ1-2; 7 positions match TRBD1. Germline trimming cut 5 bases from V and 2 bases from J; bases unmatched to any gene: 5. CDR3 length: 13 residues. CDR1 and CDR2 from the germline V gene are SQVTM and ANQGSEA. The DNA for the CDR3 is TGCAGCGTTCCGGACAGGACAAACTATGGCTACACCTTC. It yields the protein CSVPDRTNYGYTF.

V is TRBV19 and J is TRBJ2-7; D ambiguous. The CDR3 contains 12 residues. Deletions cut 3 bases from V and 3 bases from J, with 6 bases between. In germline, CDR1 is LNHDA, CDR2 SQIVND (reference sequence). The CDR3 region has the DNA TGTGCCAGTAGTATCGCAGACTACGAGCAGTACTTC. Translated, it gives CASSIADYEQYF.

Written as DNA, the CDR3 is TGTGCCAGCAGCCAGGACAGGCCTTCCTACAATGAGCAGTTCTTC. Amino acids: CASSQDRPSYNEQFF. The chain employs TRBV11-2 and TRBJ2-1, with 7 bases lining up with TRBD1. This CDR3 contains 15 residues. The germline V gene encodes CDR1 SGHAT and CDR2 FQNNGV. Trimming cost V 5 bases and J 1 base; bases outside gene matches: 5.

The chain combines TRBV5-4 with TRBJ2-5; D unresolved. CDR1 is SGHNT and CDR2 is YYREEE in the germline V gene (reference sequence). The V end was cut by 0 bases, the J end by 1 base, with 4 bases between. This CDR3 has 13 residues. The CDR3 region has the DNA TGTGCCAGCAGCTTGGCTACCCAAGAGACCCAGTACTTC. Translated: CASSLATQETQYF.

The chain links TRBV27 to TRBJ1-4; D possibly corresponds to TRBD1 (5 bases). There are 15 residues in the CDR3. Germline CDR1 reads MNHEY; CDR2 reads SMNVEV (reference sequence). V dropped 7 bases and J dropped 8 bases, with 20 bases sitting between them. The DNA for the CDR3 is TGTGCCAGCAAGGGGTTTGGTATGGGATACGAAAAACTGTTTTTT. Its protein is CASKGFGMGYEKLFF.